This record looks at one T cell receptor (beta chain) sequence and its context. Sequencing was performed with immunoSEQ multiplex PCR; in TCRdb, only in-frame clones are kept and a portion is missing. The sample has about 53,000 clones, 92% seen once; the top ten hold less than 0.6%. This sample was taken from a study of T cell changes during pregnancy in multiple sclerosis. The trim removed 5 bases at V and 1 base at J, leaving 4 bases unmatched. CDR1 and CDR2 from the germline V gene are SGHAT and FQDESV (reference sequence). The CDR3 is 15 residues long. This clonotype was obtained from a female donor with multiple sclerosis, enrolled in a pregnancy study. The sequencing used CD4+ T cells from peripheral blood mononuclear cells, collected in the third trimester of pregnancy. The chain couples TRBV11-1 to TRBJ2-7; 11 bases are shared with TRBD1. The CDR3 nucleotides are TGTGCCAGCAGCCATGGACAGGGGGCATCCTACGAGCAGTACTTC. As protein: CASSHGQGASYEQYF.